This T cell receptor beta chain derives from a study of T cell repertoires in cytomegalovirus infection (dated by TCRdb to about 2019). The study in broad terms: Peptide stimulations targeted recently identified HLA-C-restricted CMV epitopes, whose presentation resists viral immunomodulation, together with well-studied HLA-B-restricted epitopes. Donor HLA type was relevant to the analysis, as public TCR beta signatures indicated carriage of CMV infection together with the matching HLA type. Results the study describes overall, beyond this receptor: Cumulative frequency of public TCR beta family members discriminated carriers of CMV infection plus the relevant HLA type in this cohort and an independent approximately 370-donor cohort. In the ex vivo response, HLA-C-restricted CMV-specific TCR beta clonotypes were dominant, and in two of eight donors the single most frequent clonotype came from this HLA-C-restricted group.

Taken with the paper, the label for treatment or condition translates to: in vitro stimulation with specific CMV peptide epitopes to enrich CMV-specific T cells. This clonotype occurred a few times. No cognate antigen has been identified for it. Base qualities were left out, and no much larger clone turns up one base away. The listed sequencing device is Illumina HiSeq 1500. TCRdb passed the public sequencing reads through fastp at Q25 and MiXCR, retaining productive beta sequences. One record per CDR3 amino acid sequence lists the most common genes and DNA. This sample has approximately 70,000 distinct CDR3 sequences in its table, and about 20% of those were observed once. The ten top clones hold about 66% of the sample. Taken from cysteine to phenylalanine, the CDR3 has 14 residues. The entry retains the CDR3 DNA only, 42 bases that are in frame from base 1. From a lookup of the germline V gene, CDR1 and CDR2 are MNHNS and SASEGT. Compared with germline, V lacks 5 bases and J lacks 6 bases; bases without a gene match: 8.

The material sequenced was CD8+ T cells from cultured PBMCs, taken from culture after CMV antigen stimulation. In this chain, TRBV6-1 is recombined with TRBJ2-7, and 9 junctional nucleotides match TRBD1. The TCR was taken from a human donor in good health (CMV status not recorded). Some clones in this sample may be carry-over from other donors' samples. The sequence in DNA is TGTGCCAGCAGTTATCGGGACAGGGTTGCCGAGCAGTACTTC. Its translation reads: CASSYRDRVAEQYF.